This T cell receptor (beta chain) emerged from a study of blood T cell repertoires in COVID-19. Looking at the study overall: Donors in the United States, Italy and Spain gave samples during acute or convalescent COVID-19. PBMCs, B-cell-depleted T cells, or T cells were the source of the cDNA or gDNA that made up the material.

Looked up from germline, CDR1 is LGHDT and CDR2 is YNNKEL (reference sequence). V lost 0 bases to trimming and J lost 6 bases, with 8 bases between them. This CDR3 has 13 residues. Participants were aged about 18 to 95 years, lived in 24 US areas, and enrolled virtually. In Cohort 3, a recovered donor had either two negative PCRs, clearance, or symptom resolution. The data were produced by immunoSEQ multiplex PCR, yet TCRdb's version contains in-frame clones alone and is incomplete. The repertoire holds under 350,000 clones, approximately 89% seen once, with roughly 2.6% in the top ten. The chain is built from TRBV3-1 (or the pseudogene TRBV3-2) and TRBJ2-5; no definite D call. The sequencing input was PBMCs or T cells enriched from blood (not recorded which). The receptor was isolated from a young woman who had recovered from COVID-19. The CDR3 loop is CASSQDVIQTQYF. The CDR3 DNA follows: TGTGCCAGCAGCCAAGATGTAATCCAGACCCAGTACTTC.